The 9 T cell receptor beta chains in this list originate from one sample, sequenced in a study of early T cells in non-severe SARS-CoV-2 infection. MiXCR was run by TCRdb on the 5' RACE reads, yielding one entry per CDR3 protein. The repertoire includes over 50,000 distinct CDR3 sequences, about 7.7% of them detected once, and 10% to 13% sits in the top ten. The sequences come from whole blood, collected at baseline. The receptors were sampled from an adult who was a healthcare worker with PCR-confirmed SARS-CoV-2 infection or an uninfected control (not recorded which).

This clonotype showed up just a few times. The rearrangement uses TRBV7-6 and TRBJ1-3; D might be TRBD1 (5 bases). This CDR3 spans 15 amino acids. Germline lookup yields CDR1 SGHVS and CDR2 FNYEAQ. V was trimmed by 4 bases and J by 0 bases, leaving 10 bases between them. Written as DNA, the CDR3 is TGTGCCAGCAGCTCCCCGGGACGCTCTGGAAACACCATATATTTT. Translation gives CASSSPGRSGNTIYF.

This clonotype was observed at least ten times. The V gene is TRBV30, the J gene TRBJ1-2, with TRBD1 matching 9 bases. CDR3 length: 14 residues. The germline V gene has CDR1 GTSNPN and CDR2 SVGIG (reference sequence). V trimming: 5 bases; J trimming: 4 bases; junction bases outside the gene matches: 8. CDR3 coding DNA: TGTGCCTGGCTGGGGACAGGGACCATCTATGGCTACACCTTC. It is translated as CAWLGTGTIYGYTF.

In its sample, this clonotype was seen many times. V gene TRBV29-1 combines with J gene TRBJ2-1, with D hard to call. This CDR3 has 13 residues. Per the germline V gene, CDR1 is SQVTM and CDR2 is ANQGSEA. The V gene lost 1 base and the J gene lost 6 bases, with 10 bases spanning the gap. CDR3 in DNA: TGCAGCGTTGAAGTGATTAGTTTCAATGAGCAGTTCTTC. Encoded protein: CSVEVISFNEQFF.

The V gene is TRBV29-1, the J gene TRBJ2-7; 9 bases match TRBD2. From germline, CDR1 is SQVTM and CDR2 ANQGSEA. J was trimmed by 3 bases and V by 4 bases; bases with no gene match: 4. The length of the CDR3 is 13 residues. The CDR3 DNA reads TGCAGCGTTGCGGTTAGCGGGAGCTACGAGCAGTACTTC. It encodes CSVAVSGSYEQYF.

This clonotype has only a few counts. The chain recombines TRBV5-1 with TRBJ2-3; 7 nucleotides align to TRBD1. V trimming: 0 bases; J trimming: 6 bases; junction bases outside the gene matches: 7. Germline values: CDR1 SGHRS, CDR2 YFSETQ. This CDR3 comprises 15 residues. CDR3 sequence: CASSLAGQRQDTQYF. The CDR3, as DNA: TGCGCCAGCAGCTTGGCGGGACAGCGCCAGGATACGCAGTATTTT.

This rearrangement joins TRBV6-6 to TRBJ2-7, with D possibly matching TRBD2 (5 bases). V was trimmed by 7 bases and J by 4 bases, leaving 20 bases between them. CDR1 is MNHNY and CDR2 is SVGAGI in the germline V gene (reference sequence). This CDR3 comprises 15 residues. CDR3 region: CASTQKRPMPYEQYF. The CDR3 DNA reads TGTGCCAGCACCCAGAAGCGGCCGATGCCTTACGAGCAGTACTTC.

This clonotype appeared many times. The chain employs TRBV4-2 and TRBJ2-1; 10 bases line up with TRBD2. Germline values: CDR1 LGHNA, CDR2 YNFKEQ. V shed 1 base, J shed 8 bases, and the junction held 17 bases outside the gene matches. This CDR3 has 19 residues. This CDR3 is CASSQVPGWRTSGLHEQFF. The CDR3 DNA reads TGTGCCAGCAGCCAAGTTCCGGGTTGGCGGACTAGCGGTTTGCATGAGCAGTTCTTC.

This chain links TRBV7-2 with TRBJ2-1; 9 bases agree with TRBD1. V was pared by 3 bases and J by 2 bases, with 2 bases of the junction left unmatched. Germline CDR1 and CDR2: SGHTA and FQGNSA. This CDR3 comprises 15 residues. In DNA form, the CDR3 reads TGTGCCAGCAGCTTCGGGGACAGGGCCTACAATGAGCAGTTCTTC. The encoded protein is CASSFGDRAYNEQFF.

Comment on this clonotype: Germline is not matched at one junction end, which may reflect a read error. This sequence joins TRBV29-1 and TRBJ2-7, with D hard to call. The CDR3 length is 12 residues. Germline-derived CDR1 and CDR2 are SQVTM and ANQGSEA. As DNA, the CDR3 is TGCAGCGTAGAAGACAAAATCTACGAGCAGTACTTC. Its translation: CSVEDKIYEQYF.